The 29 T cell receptor beta chains below were found in one sample sequenced in a study of CD8 T cells in ankylosing spondylitis. Broader study findings: A TCR beta motif made of several highly homologous variants seemed typical of ankylosing spondylitis blood.

These TCRs' antigens remain unknown. Each CDR3 protein gets one entry after TCRdb re-called the 5' RACE reads with MiXCR. Here the sample spans more than 600,000 distinct CDR3 sequences, around 19% being singletons. Sequencing was done on a sample of blood, either unsorted or a sorted T cell fraction (not recorded which). Receptors were obtained from a male donor with ankylosing spondylitis.

This clonotype was seen ten or more times. This rearrangement joins TRBV5-1 to TRBJ2-7, with D perhaps matching TRBD1 (5 bases). Deletions cut 4 bases from V and 2 bases from J, with 10 bases between. The CDR3 spans 13 residues. Per the germline V gene, CDR1 is SGHRS and CDR2 is YFSETQ. This CDR3 is CASSPDITYEQYF. CDR3 nucleotides: TGCGCCAGCAGCCCGGACATAACCTACGAGCAGTACTTC.

This chain connects TRBV5-6 to TRBJ1-1; tentative D call: TRBD1 (5 bases). CDR1 and CDR2 (germline): SGHDT, YYEEEE. The CDR3 covers 18 residues. V was trimmed by 4 bases and J by 0 bases, leaving 22 bases between them. The CDR3 loop reads CASSPSTFDSHMNTEAFF. The DNA for the CDR3 is TGTGCCAGCAGCCCATCAACCTTTGACAGCCACATGAACACTGAAGCTTTCTTT.

This clonotype was recorded at least ten times. This chain links TRBV20-1 with TRBJ2-1; TRBD1 or TRBD2 may be the D gene (5 bases each). The CDR3 length is 16 residues. Germline V lookup: CDR1 DFQATT, CDR2 SNEGSKA (reference sequence). V lost 1 base to trimming and J lost 0 bases, with 13 bases between them. CDR3 nucleotide sequence: TGCAGTGCTAGAGTCGATCGGGGCTACTCCTACAATGAGCAGTTCTTC. Amino acid sequence: CSARVDRGYSYNEQFF.

The chain has TRBV7-2 and TRBJ2-2; D gene uncertain. The CDR3 contains 13 residues. V shed 0 bases and J shed 6 bases, with 5 bases lying between them. Germline V CDR1 and CDR2: SGHTA, FQGNSA. The CDR3 bases are TGTGCCAGCAGCTTAGCTTCTGCCGGGGAGCTGTTTTTT. Translated, it gives CASSLASAGELFF.

This clonotype was seen a few times. The gene calls are TRBV12-3 or TRBV12-4 and TRBJ2-1; D call uncertain. The CDR3 is made up of 13 amino acids. Trimming removed 3 bases from V and 7 bases from J, with 10 bases in between. The CDR3 coding sequence is TGTGCCAGCAGTTTTAAGGGAACTAATGAGCAGTTCTTC. Residues: CASSFKGTNEQFF.

This clonotype appeared a few times. Here the CDR3 reads CSVEVKANTEAFF. The CDR3 nucleotides are TGCAGCGTTGAAGTAAAGGCCAACACTGAAGCTTTCTTT. The chain uses TRBV29-1 and TRBJ1-1, with no clear D. CDR1 and CDR2 from the germline V gene are SQVTM and ANQGSEA. The V and J ends lost 1 base and 2 bases respectively, with 8 bases between them. This CDR3 is built from 13 residues.

The V and J genes are TRBV29-1 and TRBJ2-2; D is tentatively TRBD1 or TRBD2 (5 bases each). The CDR3 has 11 residues. In germline, CDR1 is SQVTM, CDR2 ANQGSEA. Deletions cut 4 bases from V and 9 bases from J, with 9 bases between. The CDR3 spells CSVGGDRELFF. The DNA for the CDR3 is TGCAGCGTTGGTGGGGACCGGGAGCTGTTTTTT.

This clonotype was observed a handful of times. The chain is built from TRBV13 and TRBJ1-1, with D perhaps matching TRBD1 (5 bases). The CDR3 length is 15 residues. Germline V CDR1 and CDR2: PRHDT, FYEKMQ (reference sequence). V lost 5 bases and J 4 bases, leaving 17 bases between the germline ends. DNA for the CDR3: TGTGCCAGCAGCCCCCCGGCGGGGGATCGCACTGAAGCTTTCTTT. Its protein is CASSPPAGDRTEAFF.

V usage is TRBV7-6 and J usage is TRBJ2-1; 9 bases are shared with TRBD1. The CDR3 loop spans 16 amino acids. CDR1 and CDR2 (germline): SGHVS, FNYEAQ. Trimming cost V 5 bases and J 5 bases; bases outside gene matches: 10. The DNA for the CDR3 is TGTGCCAGCAGCCCGAAAATGCGGACAGGGGACAATGAGCAGTTCTTC. Translating gives CASSPKMRTGDNEQFF.

This clonotype was detected a few times. The J gene is TRBJ2-7, the V gene TRBV6-6; 10 bases fit TRBD1. CDR3 length: 12 residues. In germline, CDR1 is MNHNY, CDR2 SVGAGI (reference sequence). With V trimmed by 6 bases and J by 7 bases, 3 bases remained unmatched. The CDR3: CASRTGGFEQYF. Here the CDR3 DNA reads TGTGCCAGCAGGACAGGGGGCTTTGAGCAGTACTTC.

The J gene is TRBJ1-5, the V gene TRBV30, with 9 nucleotides matching TRBD1. V was clipped by 0 bases and J by 5 bases; unmatched bases: 2. From germline, CDR1 is GTSNPN and CDR2 SVGIG (reference sequence). This CDR3 comprises 14 residues. The CDR3 DNA follows: TGTGCCTGGAGTGTAAGACAGGGGGATCAGCCCCAGCATTTT. Its protein product is CAWSVRQGDQPQHF.

This clonotype was seen a few times. J is TRBJ2-1 and V is TRBV5-1; 12 bases line up with TRBD2. The ends lost 1 base at V and 10 bases at J; junction bases unmatched: 9. Germline V gives CDR1 SGHRS, CDR2 YFSETQ. The CDR3 covers 16 residues. The CDR3 protein is CASSLPRLAGVGEQFF. CDR3 sequence (DNA): TGCGCCAGCAGCTTGCCGCGACTAGCGGGAGTAGGCGAGCAGTTCTTC.

In this sample, this clonotype turned up a few times. The V call is TRBV6-1, the J call TRBJ1-5; a weak D match, TRBD1 (6 bases). Germline V gives CDR1 MNHNS, CDR2 SASEGT. The CDR3 runs to 13 residues. Trimming removed 6 bases at V and 4 bases at J, with 10 bases between. The CDR3 protein is CASRVTGNQPQHF. CDR3 DNA sequence: TGTGCCAGCAGAGTTACAGGGAATCAGCCCCAGCATTTT.

V is TRBV7-8 and J is TRBJ1-2, with unresolved D. Germline V gene data show CDR1 as SGHVS and CDR2 as FQNEAQ. The CDR3 is 14 amino acids. Trimming removed 5 bases at V and 6 bases at J, with 16 bases between. The CDR3 DNA is TGTGCCAGCAGCGGGTCCGACACGATTAATGGCTACACCTTC. The encoded protein is CASSGSDTINGYTF. Together with reference TRBV7-8 and TRBJ1-2, the CDR3 gives the full variable domain: GAGVSQSPRYKVAKRGQDVALRCDPISGHVSLFWYQQALGQGPEFLTYFQNEAQLDKSGLPSDRFFAERPEGSVSTLKIQRTQQEDSAVYLCASSGSDTINGYTFGSGTRLTVV.

This sequence joins TRBV7-9 and TRBJ1-2; 9 bases agree with TRBD1. This CDR3 has 15 residues. The germline CDR1 and CDR2 sequences are SEHNR and FQNEAQ (reference sequence). After removal of 4 bases from V and 6 bases from J, the junction contained 9 bases not matched to a gene. This CDR3 reads CASSSTGTGRDGYTF. The CDR3 region has the DNA TGTGCCAGCAGCTCAACCGGGACAGGGAGAGATGGCTACACCTTC. Complete variable domain (other parts from reference TRBV7-9 and TRBJ1-2): DTGVSQNPRHKITKRGQNVTFRCDPISEHNRLYWYRQTLGQGPEFLTYFQNEAQLEKSRLLSDRFSAERPKGSFSTLEIQRTEQGDSAMYLCASSSTGTGRDGYTFGSGTRLTVV.

This clonotype turned up a few times. V is TRBV12-3 or TRBV12-4 and J is TRBJ2-1, with 12 bases that match TRBD2. V lost 6 bases and J lost 4; bases outside the gene matches: 10. The CDR3 spans 17 residues. CDR3 nucleotides: TGTGCCAGCAGCCTGACTAGCGGGAGCGTCGGATACAATGAGCAGTTCTTC. Translated, it gives CASSLTSGSVGYNEQFF.

The chain is built from TRBV11-3 and TRBJ2-3, with D tentatively TRBD2 (6 bases). V was pared by 4 bases and J by 3 bases, with 11 bases between. The CDR3 has 14 residues. Germline V gene lookup returns CDR1 SGHNT and CDR2 YENEEA. The CDR3 DNA follows: TGTGCCAGCAGCTCCGGAGGGTGGACAGATACGCAGTATTTT. Its translation: CASSSGGWTDTQYF.

This clonotype came up a few times. The rearrangement uses TRBV20-1 and TRBJ2-7; TRBD2 agrees at 10 bases. CDR1 DFQATT and CDR2 SNEGSKA come from the germline V gene (reference sequence). The CDR3 has 18 amino acids. V trimming: 0 bases; J trimming: 7 bases; junction bases outside the gene matches: 18. CDR3 sequence reads: CSARDLWREREGLREQYF. The CDR3 DNA reads TGCAGTGCTAGAGATCTCTGGCGGGAGCGGGAGGGACTCCGAGAGCAGTACTTC.

The V call is TRBV29-1, the J call TRBJ2-7; 7 positions match TRBD2. Germline-derived CDR1 and CDR2 are SQVTM and ANQGSEA. The CDR3 contains 12 residues. The V gene end was trimmed by 0 bases and the J gene end by 9 bases; junction bases not matched to a gene: 5. The CDR3 loop reads CSVEEGASGQYF. For the CDR3, the DNA is TGCAGCGTTGAAGAGGGAGCTAGCGGGCAGTACTTC.

V and J are TRBV4-1 and TRBJ1-2; D gene ambiguous. The germline V gene has CDR1 MGHRA and CDR2 YSYEKL. This CDR3 is 14 amino acids long. V was trimmed by 1 base and J by 4 bases, leaving 10 bases between them. DNA of the CDR3: TGCGCCAGCAGCCAAGCGGCCCTTGGCTATGGCTACACCTTC. This encodes CASSQAALGYGYTF.

The rearrangement uses TRBV24-1 and TRBJ2-1; tentative D call: TRBD1 (6 bases). CDR1 is KGHDR, CDR2 SFDVKD, per germline. The CDR3 covers 15 residues. V gave up 3 bases and J gave up 5 bases, with 13 bases separating them. The DNA for the CDR3 is TGTGCCACCAGTGATGCCGGGACATCGAACAATGAGCAGTTCTTC. It is translated as CATSDAGTSNNEQFF.

This clonotype was seen only a few times. The CDR3 reads CSASRGGYGYTF. DNA of the CDR3: TGCAGTGCCAGTCGGGGGGGTTATGGCTACACCTTC. The gene calls are TRBV20-1 and TRBJ1-2; D is possibly TRBD1 (5 bases). Deletions cut 6 bases from V and 5 bases from J, with 13 bases between. The CDR3 runs 12 residues. Looked up from germline, CDR1 is DFQATT and CDR2 is SNEGSKA (reference sequence).

There are a few counts of this clonotype. The gene calls are TRBV9 and TRBJ2-5; the match to TRBD2 covers 11 bases. CDR3 length: 15 residues. Germline CDR1 is SGDLS and CDR2 is YYNGEE. V lost 0 bases, J lost 3 bases, and 1 base stayed unmatched. The CDR3 loop is CASSVVGLAEETQYF. CDR3 nucleotide sequence: TGTGCCAGCAGCGTAGTGGGACTAGCGGAAGAGACCCAGTACTTC.

The chain carries TRBV12-3 or TRBV12-4 and TRBJ2-5, with a tentative D call TRBD1 (6 bases). The V gene lost 4 bases and the J gene lost 3 bases, with 15 bases spanning the gap. There are 15 residues in the CDR3. CDR3 sequence: CASSSLEQGKETQYF. CDR3 DNA sequence: TGTGCCAGCAGTTCCTTGGAGCAGGGGAAAGAGACCCAGTACTTC.

This clonotype was observed at least ten times. The rearrangement uses TRBV20-1 and TRBJ2-1; D may be TRBD2 (5 bases). The length of the CDR3 is 16 residues. V lost 5 bases and J 2 bases, leaving 19 bases between the germline ends. Germline CDR1 is DFQATT and CDR2 is SNEGSKA (reference sequence). The CDR3 nucleotides are TGCAGTGCTCCCCTCCCGGGCAGAGGGACCTACAATGAGCAGTTCTTC. Amino acids: CSAPLPGRGTYNEQFF.

The chain carries TRBV11-2 and TRBJ2-1, with D tentatively TRBD1 (6 bases). V shed 5 bases and J shed 8 bases, with 19 bases lying between them. This CDR3 spans 15 amino acids. The germline CDR1 and CDR2 sequences are SGHAT and FQNNGV. CDR3 in amino acids: CASSPSQNPGDEQFF. CDR3 nucleotide sequence: TGTGCCAGCAGCCCATCACAGAACCCAGGGGATGAGCAGTTCTTC.

This clonotype has just a few counts. CDR3 coding DNA: TGTGCCAGCAGTTTATCCGTCGGGGGCAGGGGGACTGAAGCTTTCTTT. It codes for CASSLSVGGRGTEAFF. The J gene is TRBJ1-1, the V gene TRBV27; TRBD1 matches 7 bases. Looked up from germline, CDR1 is MNHEY and CDR2 is SMNVEV (reference sequence). Trimming took 0 bases from V and 5 from J; bases not matched to a gene: 9. The CDR3 has 16 amino acids.

This clonotype has only a few counts. The rearrangement links TRBV2 to TRBJ1-5; D ambiguous. CDR1 is SNHLY, CDR2 FYNNEI, per germline. The CDR3 runs to 13 residues. Trimming removed 7 bases from V and 2 bases from J, with 9 bases in between. The CDR3 is CASTAGGNQPQHF. CDR3 sequence (DNA): TGTGCCAGCACCGCTGGGGGCAATCAGCCCCAGCATTTT.

J is TRBJ2-3 and V is TRBV27; a possible D gene is TRBD1 (9 bases). The CDR3 sequence is 17 residues long. The germline V gene encodes CDR1 MNHEY and CDR2 SMNVEV (reference sequence). The V end was cut by 7 bases, the J end by 3 bases, with 23 bases between. The CDR3 loop is CASNGQGYRGGTDTQYF. The CDR3 DNA sequence: TGTGCCAGCAATGGACAGGGGTACCGGGGGGGTACAGATACGCAGTATTTT.